One and the same sample provided the 2 T cell receptor beta chains below, sequenced in a study of immune heterogeneity within non-small cell lung tumors. Genomic DNA extracted from bulk tumor tissue served as template. A total of 600 ng was used per sample. Biopsy collection occurred during surgery, with several far-apart biopsies per primary tumor. Untreated, newly diagnosed non-small cell lung cancer patients underwent curative surgery. For the TCR beta CDR3, multiplex PCR with 32 V and 13 J primers performed the amplification. TCRdb reanalysed the multiplex PCR reads using MiXCR and keeps one entry per CDR3 protein. The table has about 23,000 distinct CDR3 sequences, about 30% seen once. The sample taken for sequencing was lung tumor tissue. These receptors came from a man aged 40-49 years with non-small cell lung cancer.

This clonotype has ten or more counts. The chain employs TRBV6-1 and TRBJ1-2; no clear D. The length of the CDR3 is 14 residues. Germline CDR1 is MNHNS and CDR2 is SASEGT. The V and J ends lost 5 bases and 4 bases respectively, with 14 bases between them. CDR3 protein: CASSFRTGLYGYTF. As DNA, the CDR3 is TGTGCCAGCAGTTTCCGGACCGGACTCTATGGCTACACCTTC.

Many counts were recorded for this clonotype. The J gene is TRBJ1-1, the V gene TRBV15, with D hard to call. V was pared by 2 bases and J by 1 base, with 5 bases between. This CDR3 is built from 13 residues. Germline-derived CDR1 and CDR2 are LNHNV and YYDKDF (reference sequence). Here the CDR3 DNA reads TGTGCCACCAGCAGACAGCAGAACACTGAAGCTTTCTTT. This translates into CATSRQQNTEAFF.